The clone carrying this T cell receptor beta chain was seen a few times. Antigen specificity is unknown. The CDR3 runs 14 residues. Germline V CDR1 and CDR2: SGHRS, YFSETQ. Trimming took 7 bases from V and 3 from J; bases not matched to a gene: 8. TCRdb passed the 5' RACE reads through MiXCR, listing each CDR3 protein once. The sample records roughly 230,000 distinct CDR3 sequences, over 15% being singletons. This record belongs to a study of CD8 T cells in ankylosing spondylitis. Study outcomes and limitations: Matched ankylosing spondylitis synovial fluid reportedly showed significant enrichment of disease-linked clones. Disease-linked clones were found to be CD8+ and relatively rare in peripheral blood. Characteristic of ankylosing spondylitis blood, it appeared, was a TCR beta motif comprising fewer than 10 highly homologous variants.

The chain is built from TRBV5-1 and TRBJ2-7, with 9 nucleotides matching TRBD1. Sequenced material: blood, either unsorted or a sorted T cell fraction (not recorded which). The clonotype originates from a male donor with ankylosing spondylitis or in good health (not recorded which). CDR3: CASSKPGQGYEQYF. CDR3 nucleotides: TGCGCCAGCTCCAAGCCGGGACAGGGCTACGAGCAGTACTTC.